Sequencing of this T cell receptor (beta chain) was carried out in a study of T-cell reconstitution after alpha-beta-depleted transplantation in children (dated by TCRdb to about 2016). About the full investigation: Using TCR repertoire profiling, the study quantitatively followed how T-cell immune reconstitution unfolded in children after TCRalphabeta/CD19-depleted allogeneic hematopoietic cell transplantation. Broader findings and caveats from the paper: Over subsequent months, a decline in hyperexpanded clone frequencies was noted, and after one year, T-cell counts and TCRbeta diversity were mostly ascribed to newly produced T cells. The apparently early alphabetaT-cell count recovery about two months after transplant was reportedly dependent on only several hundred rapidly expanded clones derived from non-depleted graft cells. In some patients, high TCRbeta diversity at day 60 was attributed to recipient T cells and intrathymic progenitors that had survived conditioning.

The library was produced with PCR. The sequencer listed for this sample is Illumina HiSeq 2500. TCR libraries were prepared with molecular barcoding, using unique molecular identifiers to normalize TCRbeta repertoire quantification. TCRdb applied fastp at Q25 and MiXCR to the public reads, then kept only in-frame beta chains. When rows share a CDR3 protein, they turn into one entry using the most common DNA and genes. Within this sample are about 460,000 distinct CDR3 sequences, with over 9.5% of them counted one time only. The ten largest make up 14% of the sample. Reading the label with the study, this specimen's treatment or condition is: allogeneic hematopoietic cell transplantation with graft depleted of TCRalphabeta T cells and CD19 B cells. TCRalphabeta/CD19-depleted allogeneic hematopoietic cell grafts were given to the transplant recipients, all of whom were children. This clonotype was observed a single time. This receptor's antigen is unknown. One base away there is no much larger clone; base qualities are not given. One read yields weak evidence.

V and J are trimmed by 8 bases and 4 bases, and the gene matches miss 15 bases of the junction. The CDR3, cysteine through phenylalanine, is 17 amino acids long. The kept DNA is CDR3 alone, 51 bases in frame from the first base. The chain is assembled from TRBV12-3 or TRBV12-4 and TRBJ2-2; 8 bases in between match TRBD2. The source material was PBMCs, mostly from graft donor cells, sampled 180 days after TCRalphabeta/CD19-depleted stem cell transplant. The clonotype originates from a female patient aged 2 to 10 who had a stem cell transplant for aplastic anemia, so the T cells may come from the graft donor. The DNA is TGTGCCAGCTCCTGGGGGGGCGGTAGCGGGGCCACCGGGGAGCTGTTTTTT. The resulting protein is CASSWGGGSGATGELFF.